Listed below are T cell receptor beta chains from one sample, sequenced in a study of blood T cell repertoires in COVID-19. Clones were read by immunoSEQ multiplex PCR, and TCRdb kept only the in-frame ones, dropping some. Of tens of thousands of clones in the sample, 82% were seen once. The specimen was peripheral blood. The receptor source for this set is a woman in her sixties with acute or convalescent COVID-19. Both conserved end residues are part of each CDR3. D genes are given only for firm matches. The listing skips clone size in some rows; elsewhere it reads once, few, many or a size class.

TRBJ1-4	-	TRBV5-4	-	TGTGCCAGCAGCTTTAGACCACCCGGGTCAACTAATGAAAAACTGTTTTTT	CASSFRPPGSTNEKLFF
TRBJ2-5	TRBD2	TRBV7-9	once	TGTGCCAGCAGCTTAGGGGCTTCTAGCGGGGGCCAAGAGACCCAGTACTTC	CASSLGASSGGQETQYF
TRBJ1-6	TRBD1	TRBV7-9	once	TGTGCCAGCAGCCTAAGCGGGACAGGGCCCAATTCACCCCTCCACTTT	CASSLSGTGPNSPLHF
TRBJ2-3	TRBD2	TRBV28	-	TGTGCCAGCAGTTTGCTAGTTATACGGGGGGCAGATACGCAGTATTTT	CASSLLVIRGADTQYF
TRBJ2-3	TRBD1	TRBV5-6	-	TGTGCCAGCAGCCAACTTGGGACAGGGGCCACAGATACGCAGTATTTT	CASSQLGTGATDTQYF
TRBJ2-2	-	TRBV7-2	-	TGTGCCAGCAGACGACAGATCACCGGGGAGCTGTTTTTT	CASRRQITGELFF
TRBJ1-2	TRBD1	TRBV6-5	-	TGTGCCACCAAACCCGGCGGACAGGGGCACTATGGCTACACCTTC	CATKPGGQGHYGYTF
TRBJ1-1	-	TRBV5-1	-	TGCGCCAGCAGCTTAGGACAGATGAACACTGAAGCTTTCTTT	CASSLGQMNTEAFF
TRBJ2-7	-	TRBV19	-	TGTGCCAGTAGTATACCTGGAGCCTACGAGCAGTACTTC	CASSIPGAYEQYF
TRBJ1-1	-	TRBV27	-	TGTGCCAGCAGAGGCGGGAACACTGAAGCTTTCTTT	CASRGGNTEAFF
TRBJ1-1	-	TRBV6-5	few	TGTGCCAGCAGTTCTCAACCGGGGGGTGGGGGCACTGAAGCTTTCTTT	CASSSQPGGGGTEAFF
TRBJ2-3	TRBD1	TRBV18	-	TGTGCCAGCTCACCGGACAGGGGGTCAGGCACAGATACGCAGTATTTT	CASSPDRGSGTDTQYF
TRBJ1-2	TRBD1	TRBV11-2	once	TGTGCCAGCAGCTTGCCGGGACAGCGTGGCTACACCTTC	CASSLPGQRGYTF
TRBJ1-5	-	TRBV12-3/TRBV12-4	-	TGTGCCAGCAGTTTAAGCGGGGGGCCCCAGCATTTT	CASSLSGGPQHF
TRBJ1-6	-	TRBV11-1	many	TGTGCCAGCAGCCCCGGGGGGGCCCTCACCCTCCACTTT	CASSPGGALTLHF
TRBJ1-3	-	TRBV25-1	once	TGTGCCAGCAGTGAATCATCGGGACTGGGCTCTGGAAACACCATATATTTT	CASSESSGLGSGNTIYF
TRBJ2-2	-	TRBV7-8	-	TGTGCCAGCAGCTTAGAATCCCGAGGCAACACCGGGGAGCTGTTTTTT	CASSLESRGNTGELFF
TRBJ1-2	-	TRBV6-6	few	TGTGCCAGCAGCACTACGGGACAACTTAACTATGGCTACACCTTC	CASSTTGQLNYGYTF
TRBJ1-2	-	TRBV3-1/TRBV3-2	-	TGTGCCAGCAGCGAAGGGGGTGGGAGACGCTATTATGGCTACACCTTC	CASSEGGGRRYYGYTF
TRBJ2-3	TRBD1	TRBV3-1/TRBV3-2	-	TGTGCCAGCAGTCGGGACAGCCGACAAGATACGCAGTATTTT	CASSRDSRQDTQYF
TRBJ1-5	TRBD1	TRBV6-4	-	TGTGCCAGGCTCCGGGACAGGGGGCAGCGGATGTATCAGCCCCAGCATTTT	CARLRDRGQRMYQPQHF
TRBJ2-4	TRBD2	TRBV19	-	TGTGCCAGTAGAGGCCTAGCGGGAGGGGAAAACATTCAGTACTTC	CASRGLAGGENIQYF
TRBJ2-2	-	TRBV9	few	TGTGCCAGCAGCGTAGGAGGGTTGAACACCGGGGAGCTGTTTTTT	CASSVGGLNTGELFF
TRBJ2-5	-	TRBV24-1	-	TGTGCCACCAGTCTTGCGGGGGCTGGGGAGACCCAGTACTTC	CATSLAGAGETQYF
TRBJ1-1	TRBD1	TRBV9	-	TGTGCCAGCAGCGTAGTATTGGCAGGGGGGACTGAAGCTTTCTTT	CASSVVLAGGTEAFF
TRBJ1-2	-	TRBV6-5	-	TGTGCCAGCAGTTACTCGAACAGTTTAAACTATGGCTACACCTTC	CASSYSNSLNYGYTF
TRBJ1-2	TRBD1	TRBV29-1	-	TGCAGCGTGGTCGGTGGGCAGGGGGGCGCCACTAACTATGGCTACACCTTC	CSVVGGQGGATNYGYTF
TRBJ2-1	TRBD2	TRBV30	-	TGTGCCTGGAGTGGTCTAGCGGGAGTCAACAATGAGCAGTTCTTC	CAWSGLAGVNNEQFF
TRBJ1-1	TRBD1	TRBV19	-	TGTGCCAGTATTGACAGGGGGATTGCTGAAGCTTTCTTT	CASIDRGIAEAFF
TRBJ2-2	-	TRBV15	-	TGTGCCACCAGCAGAGCGGGGGAGGTCACCGGGGAGCTGTTTTTT	CATSRAGEVTGELFF
TRBJ1-5	TRBD1	TRBV3-1/TRBV3-2	-	TGTGCCAGCAGCCAATGGACAGGGGAACAGCCCCAGCATTTT	CASSQWTGEQPQHF
TRBJ1-2	TRBD1	TRBV27	-	TGTGCCAGCAGTAGGGCCGCCGGGACAGGATTTCATGGCTACACCTTC	CASSRAAGTGFHGYTF
TRBJ2-5	TRBD2	TRBV9	-	TGTGCCAGCAGCGTCGGGACTAGCGGGAGCGAAGAGACCCAGTACTTC	CASSVGTSGSEETQYF
TRBJ1-4	-	TRBV18	-	TGTGCCAGCTCTCCCCAGACGGGAAAACTGTTTTTT	CASSPQTGKLFF
TRBJ2-2	TRBD2	TRBV3-1/TRBV3-2	-	TGTGCCAGCAGCCAGCGCTACGAGCGGGGGCTCCCCGGGGAGCTGTTTTTT	CASSQRYERGLPGELFF
TRBJ2-7	-	TRBV14	-	TGTGCCAGCAGCCCCCTTCTGGGCAGGCCTAACTACGAGCAGTACTTC	CASSPLLGRPNYEQYF
TRBJ1-5	TRBD1	TRBV6-5	-	TGTGCCAGCACCACAGGGGGCTATCAGCCCCAGCATTTT	CASTTGGYQPQHF
TRBJ1-1	-	TRBV12-3/TRBV12-4	-	TGTGCCAGCAGCCGCACTAATACTGAAGCTTTCTTT	CASSRTNTEAFF
TRBJ2-7	-	TRBV13	-	TGTGCCAGCAGCCAAACTGTGGGACACAGCTCCTACGAGCAGTACTTC	CASSQTVGHSSYEQYF
TRBJ1-1	TRBD1	TRBV19	-	TGTGCCAGTAGTACCCTACGAGACAGGGGGCGACTCCACACTGAAGCTTTCTTT	CASSTLRDRGRLHTEAFF
TRBJ1-2	TRBD1	TRBV28	-	TGTGCCAGCAGTTACGAGGACAGGGTCTATGGCTACACCTTC	CASSYEDRVYGYTF